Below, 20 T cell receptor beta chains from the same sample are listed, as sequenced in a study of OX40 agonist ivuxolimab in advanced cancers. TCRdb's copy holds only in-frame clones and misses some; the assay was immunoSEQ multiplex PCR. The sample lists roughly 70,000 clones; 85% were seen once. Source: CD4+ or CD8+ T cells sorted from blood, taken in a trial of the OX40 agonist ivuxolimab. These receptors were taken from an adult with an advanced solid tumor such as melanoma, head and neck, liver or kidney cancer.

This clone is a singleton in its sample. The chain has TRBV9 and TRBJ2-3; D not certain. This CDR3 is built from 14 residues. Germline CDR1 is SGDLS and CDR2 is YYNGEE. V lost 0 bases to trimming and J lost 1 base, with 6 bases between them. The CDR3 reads CASSVASGTDTQYF. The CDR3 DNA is TGTGCCAGCAGCGTAGCTTCGGGCACAGATACGCAGTATTTT. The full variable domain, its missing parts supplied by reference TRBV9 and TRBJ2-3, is DSGVTQTPKHLITATGQRVTLRCSPRSGDLSVYWYQQSLDQGLQFLIQYYNGEERAKGNILERFSAQQFPDLHSELNLSSLELGDSALYFCASSVASGTDTQYFGPGTRLTVL.

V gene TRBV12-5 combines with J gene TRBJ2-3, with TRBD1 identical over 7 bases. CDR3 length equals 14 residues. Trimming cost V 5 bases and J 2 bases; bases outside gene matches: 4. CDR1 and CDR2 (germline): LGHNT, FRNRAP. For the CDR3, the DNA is TGTGCTAGTGGTATCGGGACAGACACAGATACGCAGTATTTT. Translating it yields CASGIGTDTDTQYF.

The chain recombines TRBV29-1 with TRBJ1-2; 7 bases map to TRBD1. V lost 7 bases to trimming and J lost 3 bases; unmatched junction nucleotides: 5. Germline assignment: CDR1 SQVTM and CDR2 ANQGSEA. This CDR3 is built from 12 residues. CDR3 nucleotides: TGCAGCGGGGGGGACAGAGACTATGGCTACACCTTC. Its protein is CSGGDRDYGYTF. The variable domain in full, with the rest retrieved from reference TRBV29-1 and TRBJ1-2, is SAVISQKPSRDICQRGTSLTIQCQVDSQVTMMFWYRQQPGQSLTLIATANQGSEATYESGFVIDKFPISRPNLTFSTLTVSNMSPEDSSIYLCSGGDRDYGYTFGSGTRLTVV.

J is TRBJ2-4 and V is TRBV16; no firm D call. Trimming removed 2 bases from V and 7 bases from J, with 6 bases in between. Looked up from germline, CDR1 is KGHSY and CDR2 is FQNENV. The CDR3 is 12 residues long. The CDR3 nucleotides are TGTGCCAGCAGCCAAGGGCCGAACATTCAGTACTTC. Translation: CASSQGPNIQYF.

For the CDR3, the DNA is TGTGCCAGCAGCTTAGGACAGGATGAAGCTTTCTTT. This gives the protein CASSLGQDEAFF. The J gene is TRBJ1-1, the V gene TRBV7-6; the D gene is possibly TRBD1 (6 bases). The V gene lost 1 base and the J gene lost 7 bases, with 7 bases spanning the gap. CDR1 and CDR2 from the germline V gene are SGHVS and FNYEAQ. There are 12 residues in the CDR3.

The CDR3 region has the DNA TGCGCCAGCAGCTTGGCGGCCGGGAGTAGCTATGGCTACACCTTC. Translating it yields CASSLAAGSSYGYTF. J is TRBJ1-2 and V is TRBV5-1, with D unresolved. V shed 0 bases and J shed 4 bases, with 13 bases lying between them. Germline lookup yields CDR1 SGHRS and CDR2 YFSETQ. The CDR3 runs to 15 residues.

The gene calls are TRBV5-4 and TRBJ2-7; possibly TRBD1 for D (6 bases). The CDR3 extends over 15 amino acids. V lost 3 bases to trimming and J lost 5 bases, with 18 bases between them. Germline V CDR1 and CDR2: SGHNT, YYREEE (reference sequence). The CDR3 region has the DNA TGTGCCAGCAGCTCCCCAGTTGGGGGCAGGCACGAGCAGTACTTC. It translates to CASSSPVGGRHEQYF.

CDR3 in DNA: TGCAGCGTTGAAGGGACGGCCGTGGGGAACACTGAAGCTTTCTTT. Translated, it gives CSVEGTAVGNTEAFF. The rearrangement uses TRBV29-1 and TRBJ1-1; D gene unclear. CDR1 and CDR2 (germline): SQVTM, ANQGSEA. Trimming removed 1 base at V and 1 base at J, with 13 bases between. CDR3 length: 15 amino acids.

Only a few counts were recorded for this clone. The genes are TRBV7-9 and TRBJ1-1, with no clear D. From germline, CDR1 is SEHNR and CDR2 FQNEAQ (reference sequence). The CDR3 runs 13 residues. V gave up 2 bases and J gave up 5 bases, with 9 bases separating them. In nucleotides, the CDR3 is TGTGCCAGCAGCTTAACGGGGATAACTGAAGCTTTCTTT. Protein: CASSLTGITEAFF.

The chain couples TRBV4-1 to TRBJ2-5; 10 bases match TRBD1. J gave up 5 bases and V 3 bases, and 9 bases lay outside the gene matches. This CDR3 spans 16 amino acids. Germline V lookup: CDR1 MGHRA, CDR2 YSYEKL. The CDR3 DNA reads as TGCGCCAGCAGCCACCCCCCGGGACAGGGGTCGGAGACCCAGTACTTC. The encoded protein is CASSHPPGQGSETQYF.

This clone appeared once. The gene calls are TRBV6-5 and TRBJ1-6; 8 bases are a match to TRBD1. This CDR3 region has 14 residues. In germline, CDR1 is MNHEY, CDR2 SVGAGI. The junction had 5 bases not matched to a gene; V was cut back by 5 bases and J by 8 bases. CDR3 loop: CASSLDRVDSPLHF. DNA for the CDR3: TGTGCCAGCAGTCTGGACAGGGTGGATTCACCCCTCCACTTT.

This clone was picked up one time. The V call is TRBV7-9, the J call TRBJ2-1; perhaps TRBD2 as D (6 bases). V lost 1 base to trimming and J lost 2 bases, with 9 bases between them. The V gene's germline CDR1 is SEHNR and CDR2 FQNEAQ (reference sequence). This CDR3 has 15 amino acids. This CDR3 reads CASSLVEGAYNEQFF. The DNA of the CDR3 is TGTGCCAGCAGCTTAGTGGAGGGCGCCTACAATGAGCAGTTCTTC.

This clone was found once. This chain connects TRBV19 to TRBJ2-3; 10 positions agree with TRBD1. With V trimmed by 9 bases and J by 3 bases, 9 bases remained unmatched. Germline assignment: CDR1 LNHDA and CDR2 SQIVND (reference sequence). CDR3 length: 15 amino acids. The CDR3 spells CASLPGQGRTDTQYF. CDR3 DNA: TGTGCCAGCCTCCCGGGACAGGGGAGGACAGATACGCAGTATTTT. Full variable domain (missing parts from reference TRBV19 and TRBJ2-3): DGGITQSPKYLFRKEGQNVTLSCEQNLNHDAMYWYRQDPGQGLRLIYYSQIVNDFQKGDIAEGYSVSREKKESFPLTVTSAQKNPTAFYLCASLPGQGRTDTQYFGPGTRLTVL.

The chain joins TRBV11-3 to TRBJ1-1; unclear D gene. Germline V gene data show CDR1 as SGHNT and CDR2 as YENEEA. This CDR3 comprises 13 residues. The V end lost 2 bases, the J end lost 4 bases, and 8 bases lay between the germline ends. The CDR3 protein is CASSLRWGTEAFF. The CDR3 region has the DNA TGTGCCAGCAGCTTACGGTGGGGCACTGAAGCTTTCTTT.

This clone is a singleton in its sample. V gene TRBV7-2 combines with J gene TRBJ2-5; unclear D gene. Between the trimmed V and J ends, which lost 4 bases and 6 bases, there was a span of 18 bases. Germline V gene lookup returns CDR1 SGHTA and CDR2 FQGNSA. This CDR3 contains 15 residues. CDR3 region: CASSSTPALEKTQYF. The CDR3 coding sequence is TGTGCCAGCAGCTCCACCCCGGCTTTGGAGAAGACCCAGTACTTC.

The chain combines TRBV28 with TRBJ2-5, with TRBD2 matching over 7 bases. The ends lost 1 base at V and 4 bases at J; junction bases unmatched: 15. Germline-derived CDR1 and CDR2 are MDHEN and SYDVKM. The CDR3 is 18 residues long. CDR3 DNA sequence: TGTGCCAGCAGTTTATATCCAGCGGGGTCCGCAACGAGAGAGACCCAGTACTTC. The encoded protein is CASSLYPAGSATRETQYF.

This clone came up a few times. The CDR3, as DNA: TGTGCCAGCAGCGCGACAGGGGGTGGCAATCAGCCCCAGCATTTT. It encodes CASSATGGGNQPQHF. The chain is built from TRBV5-6 and TRBJ1-5; 9 nucleotides agree with TRBD1. Looked up from germline, CDR1 is SGHDT and CDR2 is YYEEEE. J was trimmed by 2 bases and V by 4 bases; bases with no gene match: 4. The CDR3 is 15 residues long.

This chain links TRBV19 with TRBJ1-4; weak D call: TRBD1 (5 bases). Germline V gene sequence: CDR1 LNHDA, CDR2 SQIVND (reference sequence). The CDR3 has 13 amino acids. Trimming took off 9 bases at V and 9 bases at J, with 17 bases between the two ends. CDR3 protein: CASGGSRTQKLFF. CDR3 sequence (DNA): TGTGCCAGCGGGGGGTCCCGGACCCAAAAACTGTTTTTT. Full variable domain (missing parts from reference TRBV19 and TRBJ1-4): DGGITQSPKYLFRKEGQNVTLSCEQNLNHDAMYWYRQDPGQGLRLIYYSQIVNDFQKGDIAEGYSVSREKKESFPLTVTSAQKNPTAFYLCASGGSRTQKLFFGSGTQLSVL.

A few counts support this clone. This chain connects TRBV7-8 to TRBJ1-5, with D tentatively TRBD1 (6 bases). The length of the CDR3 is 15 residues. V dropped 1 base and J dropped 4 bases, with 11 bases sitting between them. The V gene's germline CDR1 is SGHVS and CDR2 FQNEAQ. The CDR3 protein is CASSLGATGNQPQHF. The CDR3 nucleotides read TGTGCCAGCAGCTTAGGCGCGACAGGTAATCAGCCCCAGCATTTT. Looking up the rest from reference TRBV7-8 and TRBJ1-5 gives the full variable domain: GAGVSQSPRYKVAKRGQDVALRCDPISGHVSLFWYQQALGQGPEFLTYFQNEAQLDKSGLPSDRFFAERPEGSVSTLKIQRTQQEDSAVYLCASSLGATGNQPQHFGDGTRLSIL.

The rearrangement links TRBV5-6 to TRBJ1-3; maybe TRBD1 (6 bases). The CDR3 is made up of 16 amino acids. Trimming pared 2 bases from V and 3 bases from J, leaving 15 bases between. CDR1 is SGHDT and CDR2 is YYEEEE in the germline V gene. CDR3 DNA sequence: TGTGCCAGCAGCTTTCGCAGGGGAACCGGTGGAAACACCATATATTTT. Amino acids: CASSFRRGTGGNTIYF.